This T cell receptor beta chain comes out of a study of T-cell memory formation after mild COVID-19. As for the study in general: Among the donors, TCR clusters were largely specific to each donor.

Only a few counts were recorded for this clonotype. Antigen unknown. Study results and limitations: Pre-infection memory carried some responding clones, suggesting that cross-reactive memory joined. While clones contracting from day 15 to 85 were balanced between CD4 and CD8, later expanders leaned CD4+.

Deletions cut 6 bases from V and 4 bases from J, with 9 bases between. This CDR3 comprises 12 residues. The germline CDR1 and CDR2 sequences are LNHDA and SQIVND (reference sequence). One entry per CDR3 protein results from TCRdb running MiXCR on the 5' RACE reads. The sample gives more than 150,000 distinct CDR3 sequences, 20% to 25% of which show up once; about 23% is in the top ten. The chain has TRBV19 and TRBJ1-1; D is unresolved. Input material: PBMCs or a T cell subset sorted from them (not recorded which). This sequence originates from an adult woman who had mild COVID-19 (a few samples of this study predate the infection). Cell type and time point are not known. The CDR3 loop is CASRETTTEAFF. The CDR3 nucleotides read TGTGCCAGTAGGGAGACGACCACTGAAGCTTTCTTT.